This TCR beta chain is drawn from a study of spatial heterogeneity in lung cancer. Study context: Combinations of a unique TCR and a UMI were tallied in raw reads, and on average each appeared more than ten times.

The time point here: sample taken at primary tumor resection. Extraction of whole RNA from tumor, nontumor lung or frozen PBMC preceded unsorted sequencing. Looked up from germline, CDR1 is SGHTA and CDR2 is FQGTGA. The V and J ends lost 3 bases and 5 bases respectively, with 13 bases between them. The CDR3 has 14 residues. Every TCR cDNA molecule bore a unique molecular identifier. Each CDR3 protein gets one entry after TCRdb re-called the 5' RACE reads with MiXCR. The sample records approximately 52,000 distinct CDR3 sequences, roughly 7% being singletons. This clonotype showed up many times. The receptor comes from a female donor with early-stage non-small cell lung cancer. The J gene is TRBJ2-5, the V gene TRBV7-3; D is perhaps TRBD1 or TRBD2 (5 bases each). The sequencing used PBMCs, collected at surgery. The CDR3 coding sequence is TGTGCCAGCAGCTTCGCAGGGAGAGGGGAGACCCAGTACTTC. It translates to CASSFAGRGETQYF. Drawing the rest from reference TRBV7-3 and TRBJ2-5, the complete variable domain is GAGVSQTPSNKVTEKGKYVELRCDPISGHTALYWYRQSLGQGPEFLIYFQGTGAADDSGLPNDRFFAVRPEGSVSTLKIQRTERGDSAVYLCASSFAGRGETQYFGPGTRLLVL.